Sequencing of this T cell receptor (beta chain) was carried out in a study of shared clonotypes between healthy human individuals. Overall study context: Each donor had three CD4 naive, three CD4 memory, two CD8 naive and one CD8 memory plate. General study points: Shared across four donors were roughly 4.8% of the naive CD4 clonotypes. Despite large depth, sorted-subset datasets appeared incompletely sequenced.

On this clone: Its matching antigen is unknown.

Each PCR replicate from the sorted subsets contained about 200 ng DNA, which is around 30,000 T cell genomes. The assay was immunoSEQ multiplex PCR, and TCRdb's table has in-frame clones only and misses some. The sample carries roughly 2.6 million clones, around 94% recorded once. The CDR3 runs to 14 residues. Trimming took 8 bases from V and 9 from J; bases not matched to a gene: 13. CDR1 MNHNY and CDR2 SVGAGI come from the germline V gene (reference sequence). The origin of this receptor is a man between 18 and 29 years old in good health. V is TRBV6-6 and J is TRBJ2-1, with TRBD2 matching over 7 bases. Material for sequencing was naive CD4+ T cells sorted from blood. This sample's subset: CD45RA+ positively selected. CDR3 DNA: TGTGCCAGCGGTACCAGCGGGAAGATTGGTGAGCAGTTCTTC. It codes for CASGTSGKIGEQFF.